This TCR beta chain appears in the sequencing data of a study of T cell responses to AZD1222 COVID-19 vaccine. Study-level results: In a largely white British group with more females than males, clonal diversity was possibly underestimated.

Points on this clone: Its antigen is undetermined.

CDR3 length: 16 amino acids. The germline V gene encodes CDR1 LGHNA and CDR2 YNFKEQ. V trimming: 4 bases; J trimming: 0 bases; junction bases outside the gene matches: 5. TCRdb's table, derived via immunoSEQ multiplex PCR, lists solely in-frame clones and lacks some. Here the sample spans 100,000 to 150,000 clones, about 87% being singletons. This receptor was identified in an adult in good health. Sequences were derived from peripheral blood, sampled on day 0 of AZD1222 vaccination. This chain connects TRBV4-2 to TRBJ2-1; 8 nucleotides line up with TRBD2. The CDR3 bases are TGTGCCAGCAGCCGCATGGGGACTAGCTCCTACAATGAGCAGTTCTTC. This gives the protein CASSRMGTSSYNEQFF.